A selection of T cell receptor beta chains follows, all from one sample in a study of control samples from healthy donors and cancer patients. Method: immunoSEQ multiplex PCR; TCRdb's copy keeps in-frame clones and lacks some. The sample carries 85,000 to 110,000 clones, approximately 90% recorded once. Source material: PBMCs. The receptors shown here come from a man in his 60s with lung cancer. The CDR3 runs from the conserved cysteine through the conserved F or W. Each record gives: D gene, clone size, J gene, V gene, CDR3 protein. D genes are given only for firm matches. The listing skips clone size in some rows; elsewhere it reads once, few, many or a size class.

d_call: NA; clone_size: NA; j_call: TRBJ2-5; v_call: TRBV6-1; cdr3_aa: CASSDGGPEGTQYF
d_call: NA; clone_size: NA; j_call: TRBJ2-2; v_call: TRBV15; cdr3_aa: CATSRGDSNTGELFF
d_call: TRBD1; clone_size: once; j_call: TRBJ2-3; v_call: TRBV5-1; cdr3_aa: CASSPLITGQGITDTQYF
d_call: NA; clone_size: NA; j_call: TRBJ2-5; v_call: TRBV11-3; cdr3_aa: CASSSSAETQYF
d_call: TRBD1; clone_size: NA; j_call: TRBJ1-1; v_call: TRBV29-1; cdr3_aa: CSVAQGERAFF
d_call: NA; clone_size: few; j_call: TRBJ1-1; v_call: TRBV10-2; cdr3_aa: CASSVGVSNTEAFF
d_call: NA; clone_size: once; j_call: TRBJ1-6; v_call: TRBV7-2; cdr3_aa: CASLLDRGSPLHF
d_call: TRBD1; clone_size: NA; j_call: TRBJ2-3; v_call: TRBV12-5; cdr3_aa: CASGSPDRGLHYTQYF
d_call: NA; clone_size: NA; j_call: TRBJ2-7; v_call: TRBV30; cdr3_aa: CACGDQIQKYEQYF
d_call: NA; clone_size: NA; j_call: TRBJ2-3; v_call: TRBV7-3; cdr3_aa: CASSLVGGTDTQYF
d_call: TRBD1; clone_size: once; j_call: TRBJ1-6; v_call: TRBV10-3; cdr3_aa: CAISDSGTGSRGSPLHF